The rows below give T cell receptor beta chains drawn from one sample of a study of siplizumab effects on memory and regulatory T cells. Sequencing used immunoSEQ multiplex PCR; TCRdb keeps in-frame clones, though not all of them. The table shows more than 95,000 clones, with 93% occurring only once. Specimen: CD4+ T cells sorted from blood. Receptors were obtained from a human donor in good health. The CDR3 runs from the conserved cysteine through the conserved F or W. Each record gives: V gene, J gene, D gene, clone size, CDR3 protein, CDR3 DNA. D genes are given only for firm matches. Size tells how often a clone was seen (once, few, many) or the class of an expanded clone, and some rows leave it out.

V: TRBV19; J: TRBJ2-2; D: TRBD2; size: NA; CDR3: CASSILAGVYGELFF; DNA: TGTGCCAGTAGTATACTAGCGGGAGTGTACGGGGAGCTGTTTTTT
V: TRBV2; J: TRBJ2-2; D: TRBD2; size: NA; CDR3: CASSTTSAFNTGELFF; DNA: TGTGCCAGCAGTACGACTAGCGCCTTTAACACCGGGGAGCTGTTTTTT
V: TRBV2; J: TRBJ2-1; D: TRBD2; size: NA; CDR3: CASRVSGGSYNEQFF; DNA: TGTGCCAGCAGAGTTAGCGGGGGCTCCTACAATGAGCAGTTCTTC
V: TRBV11-2; J: TRBJ2-5; D: NA; size: NA; CDR3: CASSFGEETQYF; DNA: TGTGCCAGCAGCTTCGGGGAAGAGACCCAGTACTTC
V: TRBV7-9; J: TRBJ2-3; D: NA; size: NA; CDR3: CASSSPGFATAYTQYF; DNA: TGTGCCAGCAGCTCGCCGGGATTCGCCACAGCCTATACGCAGTATTTT
V: TRBV27; J: TRBJ2-6; D: NA; size: NA; CDR3: CASSLRASSGANVLTF; DNA: TGTGCCAGCAGTTTGAGGGCAAGCTCTGGGGCCAACGTCCTGACTTTC
V: TRBV27; J: TRBJ2-7; D: NA; size: once; CDR3: CANFIGEQYF; DNA: TGTGCCAACTTCATCGGCGAGCAGTACTTC
V: TRBV7-2; J: TRBJ1-5; D: TRBD1; size: NA; CDR3: CASSFRTGGGQPQHF; DNA: TGTGCCAGCAGCTTTCGTACAGGGGGCGGTCAGCCCCAGCATTTT
V: TRBV25-1; J: TRBJ2-7; D: NA; size: NA; CDR3: CASQKNSLGEQYF; DNA: TGTGCCAGCCAGAAAAACTCTCTGGGGGAGCAGTACTTC
V: TRBV19; J: TRBJ2-1; D: NA; size: NA; CDR3: CASSGGALYNEQFF; DNA: TGTGCCAGTAGTGGAGGGGCCTTATACAATGAGCAGTTCTTC
V: TRBV27; J: TRBJ2-1; D: TRBD2; size: NA; CDR3: CASSSASQSLAGVINEQFF; DNA: TGTGCCAGCAGTTCTGCCTCGCAATCCCTAGCGGGAGTGATCAATGAGCAGTTCTTC
V: TRBV4-1; J: TRBJ2-3; D: TRBD2; size: NA; CDR3: CASSRLLAGADTQYF; DNA: TGCGCCAGCAGCCGGCTTTTAGCGGGGGCAGATACGCAGTATTTT
V: TRBV4-2; J: TRBJ2-7; D: TRBD1; size: NA; CDR3: CASSQLQGSSEQYF; DNA: TGTGCCAGCAGCCAGTTACAGGGGTCTTCCGAGCAGTACTTC
V: TRBV29-1; J: TRBJ1-1; D: NA; size: NA; CDR3: CSAQLGNTEAFF; DNA: TGCAGCGCCCAATTGGGGAACACTGAAGCTTTCTTT
V: TRBV4-1; J: TRBJ1-2; D: NA; size: NA; CDR3: CASSQEGYGYTF; DNA: TGCGCCAGCAGCCAAGAGGGATATGGCTACACCTTC
V: TRBV2; J: TRBJ2-1; D: TRBD2; size: NA; CDR3: CASRRTSGSNEQFF; DNA: TGTGCCAGCAGAAGGACTAGCGGGAGCAATGAGCAGTTCTTC
V: TRBV5-4; J: TRBJ2-1; D: TRBD2; size: NA; CDR3: CASRPPGTTLSNEQFF; DNA: TGTGCCAGCAGACCGCCCGGGACTACCCTATCCAATGAGCAGTTCTTC
V: TRBV30; J: TRBJ2-5; D: TRBD1; size: NA; CDR3: CAWSVRGTGGRVETQYF; DNA: TGTGCCTGGAGTGTACGGGGGACAGGGGGCAGGGTGGAGACCCAGTACTTC
V: TRBV11-2; J: TRBJ2-3; D: NA; size: NA; CDR3: CASSLEVGDTQYF; DNA: TGTGCCAGCAGCTTAGAGGTCGGGGATACGCAGTATTTT
V: TRBV7-7; J: TRBJ2-7; D: NA; size: NA; CDR3: CASSRGTLYEQYF; DNA: TGTGCTAGCAGCCGGGGCACCCTATACGAGCAGTACTTC
V: TRBV16; J: TRBJ2-3; D: TRBD2; size: NA; CDR3: CASSQPSGSTDTQYF; DNA: TGTGCCAGCAGCCAGCCTAGCGGGAGCACAGATACGCAGTATTTT
V: TRBV7-9; J: TRBJ1-1; D: NA; size: NA; CDR3: CASSPRLGMLNTEAFF; DNA: TGTGCCAGCAGCCCTAGACTCGGGATGTTGAACACTGAAGCTTTCTTT
V: TRBV6-4; J: TRBJ1-2; D: NA; size: NA; CDR3: CASSDSIGGYTF; DNA: TGTGCCAGCAGTGACTCGATCGGAGGCTACACCTTC
V: TRBV30; J: TRBJ2-3; D: TRBD2; size: NA; CDR3: CAWSARSGRHTQYF; DNA: TGTGCCTGGAGTGCTCGTAGCGGGAGGCATACGCAGTATTTT
V: TRBV5-1; J: TRBJ2-2; D: NA; size: NA; CDR3: CASSLTGSPNTGELFF; DNA: TGCGCCAGCAGCTTGACGGGGTCGCCGAACACCGGGGAGCTGTTTTTT
V: TRBV19; J: TRBJ2-7; D: NA; size: NA; CDR3: CASSIGQYYEQYF; DNA: TGTGCCAGTAGTATAGGCCAGTACTACGAGCAGTACTTC
V: TRBV7-2; J: TRBJ1-6; D: NA; size: few; CDR3: CASRWGGNSPLHF; DNA: TGTGCCAGCAGGTGGGGGGGTAATTCACCCCTCCACTTT
V: TRBV29-1; J: TRBJ2-3; D: NA; size: NA; CDR3: CSVGLKSSTDTQYF; DNA: TGCAGCGTTGGGCTAAAATCTAGCACAGATACGCAGTATTTT
V: TRBV7-9; J: TRBJ1-1; D: TRBD1; size: NA; CDR3: CASSSTGTVVTEAFF; DNA: TGTGCCAGCAGCTCAACGGGGACAGTGGTCACTGAAGCTTTCTTT
V: TRBV2; J: TRBJ2-1; D: TRBD2; size: NA; CDR3: CASSEREGLNEQFF; DNA: TGTGCCAGCAGTGAACGGGAGGGCCTCAATGAGCAGTTCTTC